The entry below gives a single TCR beta chain sequence along with its context. The CDR3 has 14 amino acids. Trimming took off 2 bases at V and 2 bases at J, with 8 bases between the two ends. CDR1 and CDR2 from the germline V gene are LGHNT and FRNRAP. Profiling relied on immunoSEQ multiplex PCR, and the TCRdb table lists in-frame clones only, not all of them. This sample has about 250,000 clones; about 86% occur once, and the top ten carry over 7.5%. This specimen comes from a study of blood T cell repertoires in COVID-19. The clonotype was recovered from a man aged 80 or over with acute or convalescent COVID-19. The chain uses TRBV12-5 and TRBJ2-3; D gene unclear. The sample was peripheral blood. The CDR3: CASGLPLPTDTQYF. The CDR3 DNA sequence: TGTGCTAGTGGTTTGCCTCTCCCCACAGATACGCAGTATTTT.